One sample yielded the 31 T cell receptor beta chains listed below, sequenced in a study of T cells in Graves' hyperthyroidism and ophthalmopathy. It was RNA transcripts that yielded the amplified TCR beta CDR3 regions. HTBI primers were the set used in a first-round RT-PCR of the TCR CDR3. Using its own MiXCR run on the multiplex PCR reads, TCRdb lists one record per CDR3 protein. The sample has about 610,000 distinct CDR3 sequences; roughly a sixth are singletons. Input material: blood. The receptors stem from a woman in her forties with Graves' ophthalmopathy.

This clonotype occurred many times. The chain has TRBV11-2 and TRBJ2-7; 8 bases align to TRBD2. With 2 bases clipped from V and 7 bases from J, the junction kept 19 bases outside the gene matches. Germline-derived CDR1 and CDR2 are SGHAT and FQNNGV. CDR3 length equals 18 residues. CDR3 in amino acids: CASSLHLREGSGAKEQYF. Here the CDR3 DNA reads TGTGCCAGCAGCTTACACCTCCGGGAAGGTAGCGGGGCTAAAGAGCAGTACTTC.

Ten or more counts support this clonotype. The chain joins TRBV11-2 to TRBJ2-7; TRBD2 agrees at 11 bases. Germline values: CDR1 SGHAT, CDR2 FQNNGV. Trimming took 5 bases from V and 3 from J; bases not matched to a gene: 6. The CDR3 covers 15 residues. The CDR3 coding sequence is TGTGCCAGCAGCGGCGGGACTAGCGGCCTCTACGAGCAGTACTTC. Protein: CASSGGTSGLYEQYF.

This clonotype was observed many times. CDR3 region: CASSPTGLYQPQHF. CDR3 nucleotides: TGTGCCAGCTCACCTACCGGGCTCTATCAGCCCCAGCATTTT. The J gene is TRBJ1-5, the V gene TRBV18; D unclear. The CDR3 length is 14 residues. Germline loops: CDR1 KGHSH, CDR2 LQKENI. V dropped 3 bases and J dropped 5 bases, with 11 bases sitting between them.

This clonotype was seen once. The chain combines TRBV5-1 with TRBJ1-2; maybe TRBD1 (5 bases). The CDR3 length is 13 residues. CDR1 is SGHRS, CDR2 YFSETQ, per germline. V shed 5 bases and J shed 6 bases, with 14 bases lying between them. The chain's CDR3 is CASSRGAPDGYTF. The CDR3 DNA reads as TGCGCCAGCAGTCGCGGGGCCCCGGATGGCTACACCTTC.

This clonotype was counted many times. The genes are TRBV20-1 and TRBJ1-1, with no clear D. CDR1 is DFQATT and CDR2 is SNEGSKA in the germline V gene (reference sequence). V shed 7 bases and J shed 3 bases, with 15 bases lying between them. This CDR3 has 13 residues. CDR3 nucleotides: TGCAGTGTCAAAGTGGCCATGGACACTGAAGCTTTCTTT. This encodes CSVKVAMDTEAFF.

The sample holds many counts of this clonotype. This chain links TRBV27 with TRBJ1-6; TRBD1 aligns across 8 bases. The CDR3 sequence is 16 residues long. The germline gives CDR1 MNHEY, CDR2 SMNVEV (reference sequence). V shed 7 bases and J 8 bases; nucleotides not matched to a gene: 13. CDR3 coding DNA: TGTGCCAGCACCCTAGCCGCAGGGGGCTTACATTCACCCCTCCACTTT. Translation: CASTLAAGGLHSPLHF.

The table lists this clonotype with a few counts. The chain uses TRBV5-1 and TRBJ2-1, with 7 bases identical to TRBD1. CDR3 length equals 14 residues. CDR1 and CDR2 (germline): SGHRS, YFSETQ. Losses at the gene ends were 6 bases for V and 3 bases for J; bases not matched to a gene: 6. For the CDR3, the DNA is TGCGCCAGCAACTACGGACAGGACTACAATGAGCAGTTCTTC. Its protein product is CASNYGQDYNEQFF.

This chain joins TRBV27 and TRBJ1-1, with 8 nucleotides matching TRBD1. Germline CDR1 MNHEY, CDR2 SMNVEV (reference sequence). V lost 5 bases and J lost 1; bases outside the gene matches: 6. The CDR3 spans 15 residues. The CDR3 sequence is CASSARTGTNTEAFF. In DNA form, the CDR3 reads TGTGCCAGCAGTGCAAGGACAGGGACGAACACTGAAGCTTTCTTT.

The sample holds many counts of this clonotype. This chain joins TRBV12-3 or TRBV12-4 and TRBJ2-3; 7 nucleotides line up with TRBD1. Trimming removed 8 bases from V and 6 bases from J; junction bases left unmatched: 14. This CDR3 region has 15 residues. In DNA, the CDR3 is TGTGCCAGCGTAACAGGGGCGACCCTCGGGGATACGCAGTATTTT. Its protein product is CASVTGATLGDTQYF.

This clonotype has ten or more counts. This CDR3 is CASSFGRNYEQYF. The CDR3 DNA follows: TGTGCCAGCAGCTTTGGACGGAACTACGAGCAGTACTTC. The gene calls are TRBV7-2 and TRBJ2-7; D is undetermined. The V gene's germline CDR1 is SGHTA and CDR2 FQGNSA. CDR3 length equals 13 residues. Trimming removed 3 bases at V and 3 bases at J, with 9 bases between.

This clonotype was found many times. V usage is TRBV30 and J usage is TRBJ2-3; the D gene is possibly TRBD2 (6 bases). V was trimmed by 0 bases and J by 5 bases, leaving 12 bases between them. Germline V gene data show CDR1 as GTSNPN and CDR2 as SVGIG (reference sequence). The length of the CDR3 is 14 residues. The CDR3 DNA is TGTGCCTGGAGTGTGGGGACTGGAGGAGATACGCAGTATTTT. This translates into CAWSVGTGGDTQYF.

This clonotype was picked up a small number of times. The genes are TRBV5-1 and TRBJ2-1; TRBD1 agrees at 7 bases. V lost 1 base and J lost 4; bases outside the gene matches: 8. The CDR3 contains 16 residues. CDR1 SGHRS and CDR2 YFSETQ come from the germline V gene. As DNA, the CDR3 is TGCGCCAGCAGCTTGCTAGGGGCAGGGGGTTACAATGAGCAGTTCTTC. Translated: CASSLLGAGGYNEQFF.

To note about this clonotype: Possible read error: a much larger clone is one base away. It is likely a read error, because the conserved phenylalanine at the end of the CDR3 is missing. V and J are TRBV4-1 and TRBJ1-2; D not certain. Trimming stripped 0 bases from V and 4 bases from J, with 9 bases between. This CDR3 contains 14 residues. The germline CDR1 and CDR2 sequences are MGHRA and YSYEKL. In DNA, the CDR3 is TGCGCCAGCAGCCAAGATCAGGCTAGCTATGGCTACACCCTC. It codes for CASSQDQASYGYTL.

In this sample, this clonotype turned up a few times. The chain uses TRBV14 and TRBJ1-1; no clear D. Germline CDR1 SGHDN, CDR2 FVKESK. V lost 0 bases and J 0 bases, leaving 8 bases between the germline ends. The CDR3 is 15 residues long. CDR3 protein: CASSQDGALNTEAFF. DNA of the CDR3: TGTGCCAGCAGCCAAGATGGCGCCTTGAACACTGAAGCTTTCTTT.

The sample holds a few counts of this clonotype. The chain employs TRBV24-1 and TRBJ2-1; 16 bases agree with TRBD2. Trimming cost V 8 bases and J 3 bases; bases outside gene matches: 21. There are 22 residues in the CDR3. CDR1 and CDR2 from the germline V gene are KGHDR and SFDVKD. CDR3 residues: CATKPHRGTSGRADYIYNEQFF. The CDR3 DNA reads TGTGCCACCAAACCCCACCGGGGGACTAGCGGGAGGGCCGATTATATCTACAATGAGCAGTTCTTC.

The rearrangement joins TRBV28 to TRBJ2-7; no definite D call. Germline V gene lookup returns CDR1 MDHEN and CDR2 SYDVKM. V was cut by 6 bases and J by 2 bases, with 17 bases left in between. The CDR3 sequence is 15 residues long. The CDR3 loop reads CASRETTVQPYEQYF. The DNA of the CDR3 is TGTGCCAGCAGAGAAACGACCGTTCAGCCCTACGAGCAGTACTTC.

This clonotype was observed many times. The chain is built from TRBV11-2 and TRBJ2-3; D is ambiguous. Germline V lookup: CDR1 SGHAT, CDR2 FQNNGV. The CDR3 is 11 amino acids. Trimming pared 4 bases from V and 2 bases from J, leaving 1 base between. CDR3: CASSSTDTQYF. CDR3 in DNA: TGTGCCAGCAGCTCCACAGATACGCAGTATTTT.

The chain joins TRBV27 to TRBJ2-5; 10 bases are a match to TRBD1. There are 14 residues in the CDR3. With V trimmed by 11 bases and J by 4 bases, 10 bases remained unmatched. Germline CDR1 MNHEY, CDR2 SMNVEV (reference sequence). CDR3: CAGAGQGDRETQYF. For the CDR3, the DNA is TGTGCCGGGGCTGGACAGGGGGATCGAGAGACCCAGTACTTC.

This sequence joins TRBV12-3 or TRBV12-4 and TRBJ1-2; no clear D. The V and J ends lost 5 bases and 5 bases respectively, with 15 bases between them. This CDR3 comprises 14 residues. CDR3: CASSGTRAGYGYTF. The CDR3 nucleotides read TGTGCCAGCAGTGGCACTAGAGCGGGGTATGGCTACACCTTC.

This clonotype was observed many times. The rearrangement links TRBV2 to TRBJ1-2, with 8 bases that match TRBD1. Per the germline V gene, CDR1 is SNHLY and CDR2 is FYNNEI. V was clipped by 2 bases and J by 4 bases; unmatched bases: 6. CDR3 length equals 15 residues. The CDR3 is CASSEQDRGGYGYTF. The CDR3 DNA follows: TGTGCCAGCAGTGAACAAGACAGGGGAGGCTATGGCTACACCTTC.

The sample holds many counts of this clonotype. The chain joins TRBV24-1 to TRBJ2-3; 8 positions agree with TRBD2. CDR1 and CDR2 from the germline V gene are KGHDR and SFDVKD. The CDR3 has 16 residues. V was pared by 1 base and J by 3 bases, with 5 bases of the junction left unmatched. In DNA form, the CDR3 reads TGTGCCACCAGTGATTTATCGGGAGGGGAGACAGATACGCAGTATTTT. This encodes CATSDLSGGETDTQYF.

This clonotype has ten or more counts. The chain combines TRBV28 with TRBJ2-5; 7 bases match TRBD1. V shed 4 bases, J shed 2 bases, and the junction held 7 bases outside the gene matches. This CDR3 has 15 amino acids. Looked up from germline, CDR1 is MDHEN and CDR2 is SYDVKM. The CDR3 DNA follows: TGTGCCAGCAGTTCCGGGACAGCCATTCAAGAGACCCAGTACTTC. Protein: CASSSGTAIQETQYF.

This clonotype turned up a few times. V usage is TRBV4-1 and J usage is TRBJ1-4; a possible D gene is TRBD1 (5 bases). V was trimmed by 4 bases and J by 8 bases, leaving 8 bases between them. CDR1 is MGHRA and CDR2 is YSYEKL in the germline V gene. The CDR3 runs 12 residues. The CDR3: CASSPRTEKLFF. The CDR3 DNA reads as TGCGCCAGCAGCCCGCGGACAGAAAAACTGTTTTTT.

This clonotype turned up a few times. The chain couples TRBV4-1 to TRBJ2-1, with D tentatively TRBD1 (7 bases). CDR3 size: 16 residues. Between the trimmed V and J ends, which lost 1 base and 10 bases, there was a span of 20 bases. Germline values: CDR1 MGHRA, CDR2 YSYEKL. CDR3 residues: CASSQAGGLTRQEQFF. The CDR3 region has the DNA TGCGCCAGCAGCCAAGCAGGGGGGTTAACCAGACAGGAGCAGTTCTTC.

This clonotype was seen a handful of times. The CDR3, as DNA: TGTGCCACCTCCTCCCCGAGCGGGGGCTCCTACGAGCAGTACTTC. The encoded protein is CATSSPSGGSYEQYF. V and J are TRBV10-3 and TRBJ2-7; TRBD2 matches at 8 bases. The CDR3 runs to 15 residues. Looked up from germline, CDR1 is ENHRY and CDR2 is SYGVKD. With V trimmed by 10 bases and J by 0 bases, 11 bases remained unmatched.

V and J are TRBV7-9 and TRBJ1-3, with a possible D match to TRBD1 (6 bases). The CDR3 extends over 16 amino acids. Germline lookup yields CDR1 SEHNR and CDR2 FQNEAQ (reference sequence). V lost 5 bases, J lost 0 bases, and 14 bases lay in between. The CDR3, as DNA: TGTGCCAGCAGCCTCCAGAAAGGGGGCTCTGGAAACACCATATATTTT. Translating it yields CASSLQKGGSGNTIYF.

This clonotype was seen repeatedly, ten times or more. The rearrangement uses TRBV5-1 and TRBJ2-1; 12 bases fit TRBD2. V lost 4 bases and J lost 0; bases outside the gene matches: 5. The CDR3 loop spans 17 amino acids. Germline lookup yields CDR1 SGHRS and CDR2 YFSETQ. The CDR3 coding sequence is TGCGCCAGCAGCGCCGGACTAGCGGGGCGCTCCTACAATGAGCAGTTCTTC. Encoded protein: CASSAGLAGRSYNEQFF.

This clonotype was found many times. This chain uses TRBV28 with TRBJ2-7, with D perhaps matching TRBD2 (6 bases). This CDR3 comprises 16 residues. With 7 bases removed from V and 1 base from J, the gap between germline ends came to 20 bases. Germline V gene lookup returns CDR1 MDHEN and CDR2 SYDVKM. As DNA, the CDR3 is TGTGCCAGCAAACAATCGGTTGATGGACTATCCTACGAGCAGTACTTC. Its protein product is CASKQSVDGLSYEQYF.

This clonotype was counted at least ten times. The chain carries TRBV2 and TRBJ2-7, with D maybe TRBD1 (6 bases). The germline V and J ends were trimmed by 7 bases and 5 bases, with 15 bases remaining between them. The CDR3 sequence is 13 residues long. CDR1 and CDR2 (germline): SNHLY, FYNNEI. The CDR3: CASTGQGNHEQYF. In DNA, the CDR3 is TGTGCCAGCACAGGGCAGGGGAACCACGAGCAGTACTTC.

The chain has TRBV7-9 and TRBJ1-2, with a possible D match to TRBD1 (5 bases). Germline values: CDR1 SEHNR, CDR2 FQNEAQ (reference sequence). Trimming stripped 3 bases from V and 3 bases from J, with 11 bases between. This CDR3 is built from 14 residues. This CDR3 reads CASSLAQGDYGYTF. The CDR3 DNA reads TGTGCCAGCAGCTTGGCGCAGGGAGACTATGGCTACACCTTC.

V and J are TRBV30 and TRBJ2-7; a weak D match, TRBD2 (5 bases). The CDR3 has 11 residues. Deletions cut 0 bases from V and 7 bases from J, with 7 bases between. Germline CDR1 and CDR2: GTSNPN and SVGIG (reference sequence). This CDR3 reads CAWSVLGEQYF. CDR3 DNA sequence: TGTGCCTGGAGTGTACTAGGGGAGCAGTACTTC.